The clone carrying this T cell receptor beta chain was seen only once. This specimen belongs to a study of blood T cell repertoires in COVID-19. V lost 6 bases to trimming and J lost 4 bases; unmatched junction nucleotides: 7. The CDR3 spans 15 residues. The V gene's germline CDR1 is MNHEY and CDR2 SMNVEV (reference sequence). Original handling: Reference gene primer amplification yielded estimated nucleated cell counts. Only in-frame clones appear in the TCRdb table, and some are missing; sequencing was by immunoSEQ multiplex PCR. V and J calls plus clone size are reproduced from that table; the DNA served to infer D and trimming. The table records 400,000 to 500,000 clones, roughly 85% of them present only once.

The chain couples TRBV27 to TRBJ2-7; 12 nucleotides agree with TRBD1. The origin of this receptor is a woman in her thirties with active or convalescent COVID-19. The source material was peripheral blood. The CDR3 protein is CASSSGTGGWYEQYF. CDR3 nucleotide sequence: TGTGCCAGCAGCAGCGGGACAGGGGGCTGGTACGAGCAGTACTTC.